Below are 32 T cell receptor beta chains sequenced from a single sample in a study of a mutant IDH1 vaccine in newly diagnosed glioma. Clones were read by immunoSEQ multiplex PCR, and TCRdb kept only the in-frame ones, dropping some. The sample lists almost 95,000 clones; around 92% were seen once. Time point denoted: week 47, end of study. A single vaccine dose contained 300 ug of mutant IDH1 20-mer peptide, and topical imiquimod was used with it. No antigen has been assigned to these receptors. This specimen was PBMCs, taken from a glioma patient whose treatment included an IDH1 peptide vaccine. The receptors shown here come from a woman in her forties or fifties with glioma.

This clone was picked up a small number of times. This rearrangement joins TRBV18 to TRBJ1-1; D gene ambiguous. The V and J ends lost 5 bases and 3 bases respectively, with 10 bases between them. This CDR3 is 13 amino acids long. Germline V gene data show CDR1 as KGHSH and CDR2 as LQKENI. The CDR3 protein is CASSVLGDTEAFF. In DNA, the CDR3 is TGTGCCAGCTCAGTCCTCGGCGACACTGAAGCTTTCTTT. Variable domain in full (rest from reference TRBV18 and TRBJ1-1): NAGVMQNPRHLVRRRGQEARLRCSPMKGHSHVYWYRQLPEEGLKFMVYLQKENIIDESGMPKERFSAEFPKEGPSILRIQQVVRGDSAAYFCASSVLGDTEAFFGQGTRLTVV.

This chain links TRBV5-5 with TRBJ2-5, with TRBD2 matching 14 bases. This CDR3 is 17 amino acids long. Germline V gene sequence: CDR1 SGHKS, CDR2 YYEKEE (reference sequence). V trimming: 4 bases; J trimming: 6 bases; junction bases outside the gene matches: 11. This chain's CDR3 is CASSPASGTSGRKTQYF. The DNA of the CDR3 is TGTGCCAGCAGCCCGGCCTCCGGGACTAGCGGGAGAAAGACCCAGTACTTC.

This sequence joins TRBV5-6 and TRBJ2-2; TRBD2 agrees at 8 bases. V lost 4 bases to trimming and J lost 4 bases; unmatched junction nucleotides: 3. CDR3 length: 14 amino acids. The germline gives CDR1 SGHDT, CDR2 YYEEEE. For the CDR3, the DNA is TGTGCCAGCAGCGCACTAGCGGTCACCGGGGAGCTGTTTTTT. This encodes CASSALAVTGELFF.

V gene TRBV18 combines with J gene TRBJ2-5, with 8 positions matching TRBD2. The germline gives CDR1 KGHSH, CDR2 LQKENI. Germline trimming cut 6 bases from V and 3 bases from J; bases unmatched to any gene: 0. The CDR3 extends over 12 amino acids. Here the CDR3 reads CASSGGEETQYF. The CDR3 nucleotides are TGTGCCAGCTCCGGGGGGGAAGAGACCCAGTACTTC.

The genes are TRBV18 and TRBJ1-6; D remains ambiguous. CDR3 length equals 12 residues. V shed 5 bases and J shed 10 bases, with 9 bases lying between them. The germline V gene has CDR1 KGHSH and CDR2 LQKENI. The chain's CDR3 is CASSSPGSPLHF. The CDR3 DNA sequence: TGTGCCAGCTCATCCCCGGGATCACCCCTCCACTTT.

The chain employs TRBV27 and TRBJ1-3; D unresolved. CDR1 and CDR2 (germline): MNHEY, SMNVEV (reference sequence). V was trimmed by 5 bases and J by 0 bases, leaving 5 bases between them. The CDR3 loop spans 13 amino acids. This chain's CDR3 is CASSPLSGNTIYF. In DNA form, the CDR3 reads TGTGCCAGCAGTCCCCTCTCTGGAAACACCATATATTTT.

This clone was seen just once. The chain couples TRBV5-1 to TRBJ1-1; D gene uncertain. This CDR3 comprises 16 residues. Per germline, CDR1 SGHRS and CDR2 YFSETQ. The V and J ends lost 2 bases and 1 base respectively, with 15 bases between them. The CDR3 DNA reads TGCGCCAGCAGCTTAGGGCGGGCACCCAGGAACACTGAAGCTTTCTTT. It translates to CASSLGRAPRNTEAFF.

This sequence joins TRBV11-2 and TRBJ2-2, with 7 bases aligning to TRBD1. V dropped 0 bases and J dropped 2; count of bases not matched to a gene: 9. The CDR3 is 18 amino acids. CDR1 is SGHAT, CDR2 FQNNGV, per germline. DNA of the CDR3: TGTGCCAGCAGCTTAGATAATATGAGACAGGGAAACACCGGGGAGCTGTTTTTT. Protein: CASSLDNMRQGNTGELFF.

The rearrangement uses TRBV5-4 and TRBJ2-7; 7 bases align to TRBD2. Germline V lookup: CDR1 SGHNT, CDR2 YYREEE (reference sequence). The ends lost 4 bases at V and 4 bases at J; junction bases unmatched: 11. This CDR3 is 15 amino acids long. For the CDR3, the DNA is TGTGCCAGCAGCCGGGCGGGAGCCCGTGTTTACGAGCAGTACTTC. Translation gives CASSRAGARVYEQYF.

This clone was picked up a small number of times. The same CDR3 can be traced to other DNA sequences in this sample. This rearrangement joins TRBV6-6 to TRBJ2-3; the D gene is possibly TRBD2 (5 bases). The V end was cut by 8 bases, the J end by 0 bases, with 12 bases between. This CDR3 is 14 amino acids long. Per the germline V gene, CDR1 is MNHNY and CDR2 is SVGAGI (reference sequence). The CDR3 sequence: CASFPGLSTDTQYF. CDR3 coding DNA: TGTGCCAGCTTCCCCGGACTGAGCACAGATACGCAGTATTTT.

The chain joins TRBV30 to TRBJ2-7; 8 positions match TRBD1. V lost 5 bases to trimming and J lost 1 base; unmatched junction nucleotides: 1. The length of the CDR3 is 12 residues. CDR1 and CDR2 (germline): GTSNPN, SVGIG (reference sequence). CDR3 residues: CAWDRGSYEQYF. The DNA of the CDR3 is TGTGCCTGGGACAGGGGTTCCTACGAGCAGTACTTC.

The V and J genes are TRBV2 and TRBJ2-7; D unclear. CDR3 length equals 11 residues. Trimming stripped 6 bases from V and 3 bases from J, with 6 bases between. Germline assignment: CDR1 SNHLY and CDR2 FYNNEI. The CDR3 region has the DNA TGTGCCAGCAGCTCCCACTACGAGCAGTACTTC. Its translation: CASSSHYEQYF.

The rearrangement joins TRBV4-2 to TRBJ2-7, with 13 bases fitting TRBD2. The J segment lost 5 bases and the V segment lost 1 base, leaving 2 bases of the junction unmatched. Germline loops: CDR1 LGHNA, CDR2 YNFKEQ. The CDR3 consists of 15 residues. The CDR3 DNA follows: TGTGCCAGCAGCCAAGTTGGACTAGCGGGAGACGAGCAGTACTTC. Translation gives CASSQVGLAGDEQYF.

The rearrangement uses TRBV29-1 and TRBJ2-7; maybe TRBD2 (5 bases). The CDR3 sequence is 13 residues long. Trimming pared 4 bases from V and 5 bases from J, leaving 15 bases between. Germline V lookup: CDR1 SQVTM, CDR2 ANQGSEA. The DNA for the CDR3 is TGCAGCGTTGTAGCGAGAGCTCCCCACGAGCAGTACTTC. Translated: CSVVARAPHEQYF.

J is TRBJ2-1 and V is TRBV5-4, with D possibly matching TRBD1 (6 bases). The CDR3 consists of 14 residues. Trimming removed 6 bases at V and 5 bases at J, with 15 bases between. Germline V lookup: CDR1 SGHNT, CDR2 YYREEE (reference sequence). CDR3 sequence: CASTPGQRNNEQFF. The CDR3 nucleotides read TGTGCCAGCACCCCCGGACAGAGAAACAATGAGCAGTTCTTC. Combining the CDR3 with reference TRBV5-4 and TRBJ2-1 gives the whole variable domain ETGVTQSPTHLIKTRGQQVTLRCSSQSGHNTVSWYQQALGQGPQFIFQYYREEENGRGNFPPRFSGLQFPNYSSELNVNALELDDSALYLCASTPGQRNNEQFFGPGTRLTVL.

The V and J genes are TRBV5-1 and TRBJ2-3; TRBD1 matches at 7 bases. The ends lost 0 bases at V and 3 bases at J; junction bases unmatched: 10. The CDR3 has 17 amino acids. Germline V gene sequence: CDR1 SGHRS, CDR2 YFSETQ. The CDR3, as DNA: TGCGCCAGCAGCTTGGTCCCGGACAGGCTGGGGACAGATACGCAGTATTTT. This codes for CASSLVPDRLGTDTQYF.

CDR3 coding DNA: TGCAGCGTTGCGGCCCGGGGCACAGATACGCAGTATTTT. Translated: CSVAARGTDTQYF. This chain uses TRBV29-1 with TRBJ2-3; no definite D call. Germline CDR1 is SQVTM and CDR2 is ANQGSEA. The CDR3 length is 13 residues. Trimming stripped 4 bases from V and 1 base from J, with 9 bases between.

V is TRBV7-9 and J is TRBJ2-1, with a weak D call TRBD2 (6 bases). V shed 3 bases and J shed 5 bases, with 14 bases lying between them. Germline V gene data show CDR1 as SEHNR and CDR2 as FQNEAQ (reference sequence). The CDR3 runs 15 residues. CDR3 DNA sequence: TGTGCCAGCAGCTTGATCCTTAGCGGCCACAATGAGCAGTTCTTC. It yields the protein CASSLILSGHNEQFF.

The chain combines TRBV30 with TRBJ1-3, with D possibly being TRBD1 (5 bases). Trimming left V 0 bases short and J 8 bases short, with 17 bases between. CDR3 length: 15 amino acids. CDR1 and CDR2 (germline): GTSNPN, SVGIG (reference sequence). Here the CDR3 DNA reads TGTGCCTGGAGTGTATGGGACTGGTCTAGGGACACCATATATTTT. It translates to CAWSVWDWSRDTIYF. Full variable domain (remainder filled in from reference TRBV30 and TRBJ1-3): SQTIHQWPATLVQPVGSPLSLECTVEGTSNPNLYWYRQAAGRGLQLLFYSVGIGQISSEVPQNLSASRPQDRQFILSSKKLLLSDSGFYLCAWSVWDWSRDTIYFGEGSWLTVV.

This clone was picked up a small number of times. This chain links TRBV27 with TRBJ2-7; D unclear. Germline V CDR1 and CDR2: MNHEY, SMNVEV (reference sequence). The CDR3 runs 10 residues. V was clipped by 11 bases and J by 5 bases, with 10 bases between them. CDR3 protein: CAPRPHEQYF. The CDR3 region has the DNA TGTGCCCCCAGACCCCACGAGCAGTACTTC.

The chain links TRBV18 to TRBJ2-7, with a weak D call TRBD2 (6 bases). Germline loops: CDR1 KGHSH, CDR2 LQKENI. The CDR3 length is 14 residues. V was pared by 1 base and J by 7 bases, with 14 bases between. The CDR3 DNA sequence: TGTGCCAGCTCACCACTTGACAGCCGGGGGGAGCAGTACTTC. Translated: CASSPLDSRGEQYF.

CDR3 bases: TGTGCCAGCAGCTTAGCGCTGCGTCCCAGGGGAAAAGATACGCAGTATTTT. Amino acid sequence: CASSLALRPRGKDTQYF. The chain combines TRBV7-8 with TRBJ2-3; perhaps TRBD1 as D (6 bases). The CDR3 runs 17 residues. CDR1 and CDR2 from the germline V gene are SGHVS and FQNEAQ. Trimming took off 0 bases at V and 5 bases at J, with 18 bases between the two ends.

The CDR3 DNA reads as TGTGCCAGCAGAGGACTAGCGGGACGTCTGGATACGCAGTATTTT. Protein: CASRGLAGRLDTQYF. The rearrangement uses TRBV11-2 and TRBJ2-3, with 12 bases lining up with TRBD2. This CDR3 has 15 residues. In germline, CDR1 is SGHAT, CDR2 FQNNGV. V lost 6 bases to trimming and J lost 6 bases; unmatched junction nucleotides: 7.

The V call is TRBV5-5, the J call TRBJ2-7; 8 bases are shared with TRBD1. CDR1 and CDR2 (germline): SGHKS, YYEKEE (reference sequence). The CDR3 extends over 14 amino acids. V lost 3 bases and J lost 0; bases outside the gene matches: 2. In nucleotides, the CDR3 is TGTGCCAGCAGCTCGGGACAGGCCTCCTACGAGCAGTACTTC. This translates into CASSSGQASYEQYF.

This clone was seen only a few times. This chain connects TRBV7-6 to TRBJ1-1, with 12 bases identical to TRBD1. Per the germline V gene, CDR1 is SGHVS and CDR2 is FNYEAQ. The V gene end was trimmed by 3 bases and the J gene end by 3 bases; junction bases not matched to a gene: 2. This CDR3 region has 15 residues. Here the CDR3 DNA reads TGTGCCAGCAGCTTGGGACAGGGGGCGGACACTGAAGCTTTCTTT. Translating gives CASSLGQGADTEAFF.

The chain recombines TRBV9 with TRBJ2-7; TRBD1 agrees at 8 bases. The CDR3 runs to 13 residues. Losses at the gene ends were 4 bases for V and 7 bases for J; bases not matched to a gene: 7. Germline CDR1 reads SGDLS; CDR2 reads YYNGEE. The chain's CDR3 is CASSSRTGKEQYF. The CDR3 DNA is TGTGCCAGCAGCTCACGGACAGGGAAGGAGCAGTACTTC.

The V gene is TRBV6-4, the J gene TRBJ2-2; D remains ambiguous. Trimming took off 2 bases at V and 0 bases at J, with 10 bases between the two ends. In germline, CDR1 is MRHNA, CDR2 SNTAGT. CDR3 length: 16 residues. CDR3 bases: TGTGCCAGCAGTGACAAAGGGTCCGCGAACACCGGGGAGCTGTTTTTT. Translation: CASSDKGSANTGELFF.

This sequence joins TRBV9 and TRBJ1-6; the D is unclear. The CDR3 totals 12 residues. V gave up 0 bases and J gave up 7 bases, with 2 bases separating them. Germline loops: CDR1 SGDLS, CDR2 YYNGEE. The DNA for the CDR3 is TGTGCCAGCAGCGTAGACAATTCACCCCTCCACTTT. It is translated as CASSVDNSPLHF.

This clone has a handful of counts. This chain links TRBV9 with TRBJ2-1, with D perhaps being TRBD1 or TRBD2 (5 bases each). V lost 0 bases to trimming and J lost 9 bases, with 7 bases between them. This CDR3 region has 12 residues. Germline V lookup: CDR1 SGDLS, CDR2 YYNGEE. CDR3 in DNA: TGTGCCAGCAGCGTAGGGGGGATTGAGCAGTTCTTC. Translation: CASSVGGIEQFF.

This clone has a handful of counts. This chain uses TRBV11-2 with TRBJ2-3; D gene ambiguous. The CDR3 extends over 13 amino acids. CDR1 is SGHAT, CDR2 FQNNGV, per germline. The germline V and J ends were trimmed by 0 bases and 5 bases, with 6 bases remaining between them. Here the CDR3 DNA reads TGTGCCAGCAGCTTAGATCAAGGAGATACGCAGTATTTT. The encoded protein is CASSLDQGDTQYF.

This chain links TRBV7-9 with TRBJ2-1; D is unresolved. This CDR3 contains 13 residues. V shed 2 bases and J shed 12 bases, with 14 bases lying between them. Germline CDR1 reads SEHNR; CDR2 reads FQNEAQ (reference sequence). CDR3 sequence: CASSLKAPLPQFF. CDR3 coding DNA: TGTGCCAGCAGCTTAAAAGCTCCCCTCCCGCAGTTCTTC.

This chain connects TRBV30 to TRBJ2-7; D gene uncertain. The CDR3 is made up of 12 amino acids. Looked up from germline, CDR1 is GTSNPN and CDR2 is SVGIG (reference sequence). Trimming stripped 0 bases from V and 1 base from J, with 4 bases between. CDR3 sequence reads: CAWSVQSYEQYF. Written as DNA, the CDR3 is TGTGCCTGGAGTGTACAGTCCTACGAGCAGTACTTC. Looking up the rest from reference TRBV30 and TRBJ2-7 gives the full variable domain: SQTIHQWPATLVQPVGSPLSLECTVEGTSNPNLYWYRQAAGRGLQLLFYSVGIGQISSEVPQNLSASRPQDRQFILSSKKLLLSDSGFYLCAWSVQSYEQYFGPGTRLTVT.